This T cell receptor (beta chain) originates from a study of preoperative IRX-2 immunotherapy in early breast cancer. The germline gives CDR1 GTSNPN, CDR2 SVGIG (reference sequence). The trim removed 7 bases at V and 4 bases at J, leaving 12 bases unmatched. There are 14 residues in the CDR3. The treatment here: preoperative locoregional IRX-2 cytokine immunotherapy. The protocol was immunoSEQ multiplex PCR, while the TCRdb copy is restricted to in-frame clones and leaves out a portion. The sample yields 39,000 or so clones, roughly 77% seen once. The receptor comes from a human donor with breast cancer. Here the sequenced sample was tumor tissue, taken after IRX-2 immunotherapy. The V gene is TRBV30, the J gene TRBJ2-7, with 8 bases matching TRBD2. The CDR3 bases are TGTGCCTTCCTCTCCCCGGGAGGGATATACGAGCAGTACTTC. Amino acid sequence: CAFLSPGGIYEQYF.